Below, 24 T cell receptor beta chains from the same sample are listed, as sequenced in a study of blood T cell repertoires in COVID-19. Data came from immunoSEQ multiplex PCR; TCRdb stores just in-frame clones and leaves some out. The sample consists of about 230,000 clones, roughly 80% of them appearing once. Sequenced: peripheral blood. These receptors were collected from a woman over 75 with acute or convalescent COVID-19.

With regard to this clone: This may be a read error: a much more frequent sequence differs by one nucleotide. Distinct nucleotide sequences in the sample also encode this CDR3. The gene calls are TRBV10-1 and TRBJ2-7, with D unclear. Trimming cost V 9 bases and J 0 bases, with 15 bases left between them. Germline V gene lookup returns CDR1 WNHNN and CDR2 SYGVQD (reference sequence). The CDR3 is 14 amino acids. For the CDR3, the DNA is TGCGCCAGTACCACAGCCGCCCGCTCCTACGAGCAGTACTTC. Translation gives CASTTAARSYEQYF.

The chain combines TRBV4-1 with TRBJ2-7, with a possible D match to TRBD2 (5 bases). From germline, CDR1 is MGHRA and CDR2 YSYEKL. Trimming pared 2 bases from V and 6 bases from J, leaving 26 bases between. CDR3 length equals 18 residues. The CDR3 DNA reads TGCGCCAGCAGCCAATATGAACGGAATAGCGCCTACGAGGGCGAGCAGTACTTC. This translates into CASSQYERNSAYEGEQYF.

The chain is built from TRBV5-6 and TRBJ2-3, with D tentatively TRBD1 (6 bases). There are 16 residues in the CDR3. The V gene's germline CDR1 is SGHDT and CDR2 YYEEEE. The V gene lost 5 bases and the J gene lost 2 bases, with 18 bases spanning the gap. This CDR3 reads CASRFSRGIVTDTQYF. DNA for the CDR3: TGTGCCAGCAGGTTTTCAAGGGGGATCGTCACAGATACGCAGTATTTT. The full variable domain, rest sourced from reference TRBV5-6 and TRBJ2-3, is DAGVTQSPTHLIKTRGQQVTLRCSPKSGHDTVSWYQQALGQGPQFIFQYYEEEERQRGNFPDRFSGHQFPNYSSELNVNALLLGDSALYLCASRFSRGIVTDTQYFGPGTRLTVL.

The chain couples TRBV19 to TRBJ2-3, with TRBD2 matching 7 bases. The V gene end was trimmed by 5 bases and the J gene end by 2 bases; junction bases not matched to a gene: 4. There are 14 residues in the CDR3. Germline V CDR1 and CDR2: LNHDA, SQIVND (reference sequence). CDR3 sequence: CASSRGDYTDTQYF. As DNA, the CDR3 is TGTGCCAGTAGTCGGGGGGACTACACAGATACGCAGTATTTT. The full variable domain, in which reference TRBV19 and TRBJ2-3 provide the parts outside the CDR3, is DGGITQSPKYLFRKEGQNVTLSCEQNLNHDAMYWYRQDPGQGLRLIYYSQIVNDFQKGDIAEGYSVSREKKESFPLTVTSAQKNPTAFYLCASSRGDYTDTQYFGPGTRLTVL.

V usage is TRBV7-8 and J usage is TRBJ1-2, with 8 bases lining up with TRBD1. The CDR3 has 15 amino acids. Per the germline V gene, CDR1 is SGHVS and CDR2 is FQNEAQ. The V gene end was trimmed by 5 bases and the J gene end by 9 bases; junction bases not matched to a gene: 14. The CDR3 reads CASSQLTGALNSYTF. The CDR3 DNA is TGTGCCAGCAGCCAGCTGACAGGGGCCCTCAATAGCTACACCTTC.

This clone was seen once. The sample holds other DNA sequences that translate to the same CDR3. The V gene is TRBV19, the J gene TRBJ2-1, with D possibly being TRBD2 (6 bases). The CDR3 is 13 amino acids. V was trimmed by 8 bases and J by 2 bases, leaving 10 bases between them. Looked up from germline, CDR1 is LNHDA and CDR2 is SQIVND (reference sequence). Here the CDR3 reads CASRAGTYNEQFF. The CDR3 DNA reads TGTGCCAGTCGGGCGGGGACCTACAATGAGCAGTTCTTC.

V usage is TRBV29-1 and J usage is TRBJ2-7; D not certain. The CDR3 contains 13 residues. CDR1 SQVTM and CDR2 ANQGSEA come from the germline V gene. V lost 4 bases, J lost 1 base, and 11 bases lay in between. The CDR3 region has the DNA TGCAGCGTTGCTCCAACTTCTTCCTACGAGCAGTACTTC. It yields the protein CSVAPTSSYEQYF.

This clone was observed a handful of times. This chain joins TRBV18 and TRBJ2-5; 8 nucleotides match TRBD1. CDR1 is KGHSH, CDR2 LQKENI, per germline. The V and J ends lost 3 bases and 12 bases, in that order; junction bases with no gene match: 9. This CDR3 contains 13 residues. The CDR3 protein is CASSPQDRGQKYF. In DNA, the CDR3 is TGTGCCAGCTCACCCCAAGACAGGGGACAGAAGTACTTC.

A note on this clone: Within the sample, other DNA sequences also encode this same CDR3. The chain joins TRBV6-1 to TRBJ1-5; no firm D call. Germline values: CDR1 MNHNS, CDR2 SASEGT. The CDR3 has 14 residues. The ends were cut back, 3 bases at V and 4 bases at J, with 10 bases in the middle. Here the CDR3 reads CASSEAGGNQPQHF. CDR3 nucleotides: TGTGCCAGCAGTGAGGCAGGAGGAAATCAGCCCCAGCATTTT.

The chain recombines TRBV5-1 with TRBJ2-7; D possibly corresponds to TRBD1 (6 bases). Germline V gene data show CDR1 as SGHRS and CDR2 as YFSETQ. V was cut by 4 bases and J by 3 bases, with 11 bases left in between. CDR3 length equals 13 residues. Here the CDR3 reads CASSRQVDYEQYF. CDR3 nucleotide sequence: TGCGCCAGCAGCCGACAGGTCGACTACGAGCAGTACTTC.

The DNA of the CDR3 is TGTGCCAGCAGCCAGGGACAGGGGGCTGGTAATGAGCAGTTCTTC. Its translation is CASSQGQGAGNEQFF. The V call is TRBV7-2, the J call TRBJ2-1; the match to TRBD1 covers 12 bases. Germline CDR1 SGHTA, CDR2 FQGNSA. The CDR3 contains 15 residues. The junction had 6 bases not matched to a gene; V was cut back by 5 bases and J by 7 bases. The whole variable domain, filled in from reference TRBV7-2 and TRBJ2-1, reads GAGVSQSPSNKVTEKGKDVELRCDPISGHTALYWYRQSLGQGLEFLIYFQGNSAPDKSGLPSDRFSAERTGGSVSTLTIQRTQQEDSAVYLCASSQGQGAGNEQFFGPGTRLTVL.

This chain uses TRBV6-5 with TRBJ2-7, with TRBD2 matching over 11 bases. CDR1 and CDR2 (germline): MNHEY, SVGAGI. The CDR3 is made up of 15 amino acids. J lost 3 bases, V lost 5 bases, and 6 bases had no gene match. The CDR3 protein is CASSTTSGSLYEQYF. The CDR3 DNA is TGTGCCAGCAGTACTACTAGCGGGAGTCTCTACGAGCAGTACTTC.

The rearrangement joins TRBV7-8 to TRBJ1-6; 7 bases agree with TRBD1. The CDR3 consists of 16 residues. Germline lookup yields CDR1 SGHVS and CDR2 FQNEAQ. V shed 1 base, J shed 8 bases, and the junction held 8 bases outside the gene matches. The CDR3 loop is CASSLDLQGGDSPLHF. In DNA form, the CDR3 reads TGTGCCAGCAGCTTAGATCTGCAGGGGGGAGATTCACCCCTCCACTTT.

The rearrangement uses TRBV30 and TRBJ2-4, with D tentatively TRBD1 (5 bases). This CDR3 region has 13 residues. From germline, CDR1 is GTSNPN and CDR2 SVGIG (reference sequence). Trimming removed 5 bases from V and 0 bases from J, with 8 bases in between. The CDR3 region is CAWQGIAKNIQYF. CDR3 nucleotides: TGTGCCTGGCAGGGAATAGCCAAAAACATTCAGTACTTC.

The chain is built from TRBV23-1 and TRBJ1-6, with a tentative D call TRBD1 (5 bases). TRBV23-1 is marked as an open reading frame, function uncertain. V was clipped by 0 bases and J by 5 bases, with 11 bases between them. This CDR3 is 16 amino acids long. This chain's CDR3 is CASSQSGRVHNSPLHF. The CDR3 nucleotides are TGCGCCAGCAGTCAATCCGGCAGGGTCCATAATTCACCCCTCCACTTT.

This chain uses TRBV2 with TRBJ2-7; TRBD2 matches 8 bases. The CDR3 covers 16 residues. CDR1 is SNHLY, CDR2 FYNNEI, per germline. V lost 3 bases and J lost 0; bases outside the gene matches: 7. CDR3 bases: TGTGCCAGCAGTGATCTGGCTAGCGGGCGCTCCTACGAGCAGTACTTC. Encoded protein: CASSDLASGRSYEQYF.

The rearrangement links TRBV7-2 to TRBJ2-5; D ambiguous. This CDR3 contains 16 residues. Looked up from germline, CDR1 is SGHTA and CDR2 is FQGNSA. V was pared by 4 bases and J by 5 bases, with 20 bases between. The CDR3 nucleotides are TGTGCCAGCAGCTCCGCCGCTTTGAGATTCAGGGAGACCCAGTACTTC. This translates into CASSSAALRFRETQYF. The entire variable domain, with the rest obtained from reference TRBV7-2 and TRBJ2-5, is as follows: GAGVSQSPSNKVTEKGKDVELRCDPISGHTALYWYRQSLGQGLEFLIYFQGNSAPDKSGLPSDRFSAERTGGSVSTLTIQRTQQEDSAVYLCASSSAALRFRETQYFGPGTRLLVL.

This sequence joins TRBV11-2 and TRBJ2-7, with D unclear. V was trimmed by 3 bases and J by 2 bases, leaving 8 bases between them. There are 13 residues in the CDR3. CDR1 is SGHAT, CDR2 FQNNGV, per germline. This CDR3 is CASSFSGTYEQYF. CDR3 DNA sequence: TGTGCCAGCAGCTTTTCAGGTACCTACGAGCAGTACTTC.

The chain has TRBV28 and TRBJ2-1; D is perhaps TRBD2 (6 bases). V was pared by 1 base and J by 6 bases, with 10 bases between. CDR3 length: 14 residues. The germline V gene has CDR1 MDHEN and CDR2 SYDVKM. This CDR3 is CASSLSGERNEQFF. The CDR3 nucleotides are TGTGCCAGCAGTTTATCGGGGGAACGCAATGAGCAGTTCTTC.

The V call is TRBV19, the J call TRBJ2-2; D perhaps matches TRBD2 (6 bases). The CDR3 runs to 14 residues. From germline, CDR1 is LNHDA and CDR2 SQIVND (reference sequence). V lost 6 bases, J lost 6 bases, and 14 bases lay in between. The CDR3 bases are TGTGCCAGTAGCAGCTCCCGGGACTCCGGGGAGCTGTTTTTT. This encodes CASSSSRDSGELFF.

CDR3 sequence reads: CSVAASEGLSYNEQFF. CDR3 DNA: TGCAGCGTCGCCGCGAGCGAGGGCCTCTCCTACAATGAGCAGTTCTTC. The genes are TRBV29-1 and TRBJ2-1; D may be TRBD2 (5 bases). V was pared by 6 bases and J by 0 bases, with 18 bases between. CDR3 size: 16 residues. CDR1 and CDR2 (germline): SQVTM, ANQGSEA.

V and J are TRBV19 and TRBJ2-1; D is unclear. Germline V gene sequence: CDR1 LNHDA, CDR2 SQIVND (reference sequence). V gave up 8 bases and J gave up 3 bases, with 17 bases separating them. The CDR3 loop spans 15 amino acids. The CDR3 DNA reads TGTGCCAGTGGAGACCCCTTGTCTCTCTACAATGAGCAGTTCTTC. Residues: CASGDPLSLYNEQFF. Based on the CDR3 plus reference TRBV19 and TRBJ2-1, the full variable domain is DGGITQSPKYLFRKEGQNVTLSCEQNLNHDAMYWYRQDPGQGLRLIYYSQIVNDFQKGDIAEGYSVSREKKESFPLTVTSAQKNPTAFYLCASGDPLSLYNEQFFGPGTRLTVL.

V usage is TRBV5-1 and J usage is TRBJ2-5; no clear D gene. The CDR3 contains 14 residues. Looked up from germline, CDR1 is SGHRS and CDR2 is YFSETQ. V dropped 0 bases and J dropped 4 bases, with 10 bases sitting between them. CDR3 DNA sequence: TGCGCCAGCAGCTTGGGGAGCTCACTAGAGACCCAGTACTTC. Its translation: CASSLGSSLETQYF.

This clone was found once. This chain joins TRBV12-3 or TRBV12-4 and TRBJ1-1; no definite D call. Trimming shortened V by 6 bases and J by 1 base, and 9 bases separated the two germline ends. The CDR3 has 13 residues. For the CDR3, the DNA is TGTGCCAGCAGCGTTCGCGAGAACACTGAAGCTTTCTTT. Translation: CASSVRENTEAFF.